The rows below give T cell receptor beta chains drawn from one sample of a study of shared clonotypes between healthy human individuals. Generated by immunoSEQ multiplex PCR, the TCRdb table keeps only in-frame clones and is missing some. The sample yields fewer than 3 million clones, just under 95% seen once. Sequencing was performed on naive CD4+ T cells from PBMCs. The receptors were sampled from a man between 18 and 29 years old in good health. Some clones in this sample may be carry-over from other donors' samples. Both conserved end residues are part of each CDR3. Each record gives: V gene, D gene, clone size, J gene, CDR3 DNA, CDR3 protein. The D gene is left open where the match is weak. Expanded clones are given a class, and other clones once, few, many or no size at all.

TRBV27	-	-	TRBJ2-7	TGTGCCAGCAGGCCGGACACCAGCTACGAGCAGTACTTC	CASRPDTSYEQYF
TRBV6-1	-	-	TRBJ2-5	TGTGCCAGCAGTGAAATGGGGGCGCTCGGAGAGACCCAGTACTTC	CASSEMGALGETQYF
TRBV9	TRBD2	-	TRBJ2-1	TGTGCCAGCAGCGTAGGGTTTAGCGGGAGGACCCTAGGCAATGAGCAGTTCTTC	CASSVGFSGRTLGNEQFF
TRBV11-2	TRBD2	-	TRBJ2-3	TGTGCCAGCAGCTTAGAGTGGCGGGAGGGTATCGCAGATACGCAGTATTTT	CASSLEWREGIADTQYF
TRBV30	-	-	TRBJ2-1	TGTGCCTGGAGTGTTGCGGGTACCAATGGGCAGTTCTTC	CAWSVAGTNGQFF
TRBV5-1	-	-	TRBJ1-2	TGCGCCAGCAGCACAGGCTGGACAGAGCGACTAGGCTACACCTTC	CASSTGWTERLGYTF
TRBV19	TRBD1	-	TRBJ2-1	TGTGCCAGTAGTACGGGGACAGTACCCTCCTACAATGAGCAGTTCTTC	CASSTGTVPSYNEQFF
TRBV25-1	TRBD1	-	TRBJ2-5	TGTGCCAGCAGTGAAGGGCAGGGGGCAGGAGAGACCCAGTACTTC	CASSEGQGAGETQYF
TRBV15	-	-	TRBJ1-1	TGTGCCACCAAACTGGGGGGGGTTGACACTGAAGCTTTCTTT	CATKLGGVDTEAFF
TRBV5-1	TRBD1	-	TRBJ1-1	TGCGCCAGCAGCTTCGACCCCGGGACAGCGACGAACACTGAAGCTTTCTTT	CASSFDPGTATNTEAFF
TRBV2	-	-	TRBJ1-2	TGTGCCAGCCTGGAACAGGGTTTCGGGAATGGCTACACCTTC	CASLEQGFGNGYTF
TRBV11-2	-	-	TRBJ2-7	TGTGCCAGCAGCTTAGAGCCTCCAGGCGAGCAGTACTTC	CASSLEPPGEQYF
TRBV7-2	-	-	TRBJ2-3	TGTGCCAGCAGTTCAGGGGCTAGCACAGATACGCAGTATTTT	CASSSGASTDTQYF
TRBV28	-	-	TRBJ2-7	TGTGCCAGCAGCTGGCAGGGCCTCACCTACGAGCAGTACTTC	CASSWQGLTYEQYF
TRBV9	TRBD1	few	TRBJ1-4	TGTGCCAGCAGCGTAGAAGGGACAGGGGGCGAAAAACTGTTTTTT	CASSVEGTGGEKLFF
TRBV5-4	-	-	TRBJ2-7	TGTGCCAGCAGCTCCAAAAGCTCCTACGAGCAGTACTTC	CASSSKSSYEQYF
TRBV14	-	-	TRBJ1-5	TGTGCCAGCAGCCAGGGTAGGCAGCCCCAGCATTTT	CASSQGRQPQHF
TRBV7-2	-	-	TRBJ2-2	TGTGCCAGCAGCCCCTTTAGGGACACCGGGGAGCTGTTTTTT	CASSPFRDTGELFF
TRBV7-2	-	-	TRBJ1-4	TGTGCCAGCAGCTTAGCGCGGGGGCGGTCTAATGAAAAACTGTTTTTT	CASSLARGRSNEKLFF
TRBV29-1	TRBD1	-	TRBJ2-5	TGCAGCGTTGGTGGGACAGGGTCGTTTGGTGAGACCCAGTACTTC	CSVGGTGSFGETQYF
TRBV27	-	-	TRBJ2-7	TGTGCCAGCAGTCCATACGCGGGCGAGCAGTACTTC	CASSPYAGEQYF
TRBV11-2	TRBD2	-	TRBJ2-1	TGTGCCAGCAGCACCCCGAGCGGGATCATTGGCAATGAGCAGTTCTTC	CASSTPSGIIGNEQFF
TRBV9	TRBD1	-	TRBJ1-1	TGTGCCAGCAGCGTAGAAGTGGGGGCAGGGGGAGGTGAGGCTTTCTTT	CASSVEVGAGGGEAFF
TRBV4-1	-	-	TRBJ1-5	TGCGCCAGCAGCCAAGTCCCCAGGGCGCAGCCCCAGCATTTT	CASSQVPRAQPQHF
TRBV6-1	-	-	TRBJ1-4	TGTGCCAGCAGTGAAGCGCAACGCCGCCCCGGTGAAAAACTGTTTTTT	CASSEAQRRPGEKLFF
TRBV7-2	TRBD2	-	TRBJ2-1	TGTGCCAGCAGCCGGACTAGCGGAAACAATGAGCAGTTCTTC	CASSRTSGNNEQFF
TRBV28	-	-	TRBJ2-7	TGTGCCAGCAGTTACCCATTCTCGTCCTACGAGCAGTACTTC	CASSYPFSSYEQYF
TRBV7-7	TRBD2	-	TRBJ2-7	TGTGCCAGCAGCCGGACTAGCGGCCTTGCCTACGAGCAGTACTTC	CASSRTSGLAYEQYF
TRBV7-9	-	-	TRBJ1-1	TGTGCCACCGGGACAATTGAAGCTTTCTTT	CATGTIEAFF
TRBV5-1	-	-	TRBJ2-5	TGCGCCAGCAGCTCGCACTCCCCCCGGGGAGAGACCCAGTACTTC	CASSSHSPRGETQYF
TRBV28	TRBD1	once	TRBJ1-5	TGTGCCAGCAGTCCACCGGGACAGGGGGATCAGCCCCAGCATTTT	CASSPPGQGDQPQHF